The 18 T cell receptor beta chains presented below share a single source sample, sequenced in a study of blood T cell repertoires in COVID-19. Libraries were prepared by immunoSEQ multiplex PCR; TCRdb keeps only in-frame clonotypes and omits some of them. The sample carries about 240,000 clones, roughly four fifths recorded once. Source material: peripheral blood. These receptors originate from a man between 45 and 60 years old with acute or convalescent COVID-19.

CDR3 amino acids: CASSFIQGGNEQFF. CDR3 DNA: TGCGCCAGCAGCTTCATTCAGGGAGGCAATGAGCAGTTCTTC. V and J are TRBV5-1 and TRBJ2-1; possible D gene TRBD2, 6 bases. V lost 2 bases and J lost 6, with 12 bases in between. Germline V gene lookup returns CDR1 SGHRS and CDR2 YFSETQ. This CDR3 is built from 14 residues.

CDR3 amino acids: CASSLAAGNTEAFF. CDR3 sequence (DNA): TGTGCCAGCAGCTTGGCCGCCGGGAACACTGAAGCTTTCTTT. This rearrangement joins TRBV5-4 to TRBJ1-1; D is ambiguous. V gave up 0 bases and J gave up 1 base, with 7 bases separating them. The length of the CDR3 is 14 residues. The germline V gene encodes CDR1 SGHNT and CDR2 YYREEE (reference sequence).

The chain recombines TRBV5-1 with TRBJ1-1, with D maybe TRBD1 (5 bases). CDR3 length equals 14 residues. Per the germline V gene, CDR1 is SGHRS and CDR2 is YFSETQ. V was clipped by 0 bases and J by 5 bases, with 11 bases between them. Here the CDR3 DNA reads TGCGCCAGCAGCTTGGAGCAGGGTACTACTGAAGCTTTCTTT. The encoded protein is CASSLEQGTTEAFF.

The V gene is TRBV9, the J gene TRBJ2-7; 11 bases agree with TRBD2. The CDR3 spans 15 residues. With 3 bases clipped from V and 7 bases from J, the junction kept 9 bases outside the gene matches. Germline loops: CDR1 SGDLS, CDR2 YYNGEE. Here the CDR3 DNA reads TGTGCCAGCAGCGATAGCGGGAGGGCTATTGGAGAGCAGTACTTC. Its protein product is CASSDSGRAIGEQYF.

The chain couples TRBV28 to TRBJ1-6; weak D call: TRBD1 (6 bases). In germline, CDR1 is MDHEN, CDR2 SYDVKM. The germline V and J ends were trimmed by 3 bases and 2 bases, with 14 bases remaining between them. This CDR3 spans 17 amino acids. The CDR3 DNA follows: TGTGCCAGCAGTTTTCAGGGGAACCCTGCCTATAATTCACCCCTCCACTTT. Its protein product is CASSFQGNPAYNSPLHF.

This sequence joins TRBV3-1 (or the pseudogene TRBV3-2) and TRBJ2-7, with TRBD2 matching 9 bases. Trimming cost V 4 bases and J 8 bases; bases outside gene matches: 12. The CDR3 covers 15 residues. The V gene's germline CDR1 is LGHDT and CDR2 YNNKEL (reference sequence). Here the CDR3 reads CASSPRRGGGPKQYF. CDR3 nucleotides: TGTGCCAGCAGCCCACGGCGGGGGGGCGGTCCTAAGCAGTACTTC.

CDR3 region: CASKSGGNYGYTF. The CDR3 DNA reads TGCGCCAGCAAGAGCGGGGGAAACTATGGCTACACCTTC. V is TRBV5-1 and J is TRBJ1-2; tentatively, D is TRBD1 (5 bases). Germline V gene sequence: CDR1 SGHRS, CDR2 YFSETQ. The length of the CDR3 is 13 residues. The ends were cut back, 6 bases at V and 2 bases at J, with 11 bases in the middle.

The CDR3 here is CASSAGGTNYNEQFF. The CDR3 DNA sequence: TGTGCCAGCAGCGCTGGCGGGACTAACTACAATGAGCAGTTCTTC. The chain recombines TRBV9 with TRBJ2-1, with TRBD2 identical over 7 bases. Germline V gene data show CDR1 as SGDLS and CDR2 as YYNGEE. The CDR3 covers 15 residues. J gave up 3 bases and V 3 bases, and 6 bases lay outside the gene matches.

The V and J genes are TRBV3-1 (or the pseudogene TRBV3-2) and TRBJ1-6; no clear D. Looked up from germline, CDR1 is LGHDT and CDR2 is YNNKEL (reference sequence). This CDR3 is built from 14 residues. Between the trimmed V and J ends, which lost 1 base and 8 bases, there was a span of 9 bases. The CDR3 DNA is TGTGCCAGCAGCCAAGGGGTAGCGGATTCACCCCTCCACTTT. Amino acids: CASSQGVADSPLHF.

The chain combines TRBV7-8 with TRBJ2-7; possibly TRBD2 for D (7 bases). V lost 1 base and J 6 bases, leaving 13 bases between the germline ends. CDR3 length: 14 residues. Per germline, CDR1 SGHVS and CDR2 FQNEAQ. CDR3 amino acids: CASSLEAGAAEQYF. CDR3 DNA sequence: TGTGCCAGCAGCTTAGAGGCGGGGGCGGCCGAGCAGTACTTC.

This clone was seen once. The chain is built from TRBV5-1 and TRBJ2-7; 12 bases line up with TRBD1. The V gene's germline CDR1 is SGHRS and CDR2 YFSETQ. The CDR3 spans 15 residues. The V segment lost 4 bases and the J segment 6 bases; nucleotides outside the gene matches: 8. Here the CDR3 DNA reads TGCGCCAGCAGCGAACGTGGGACAGGGGGCGGCGAGCAGTACTTC. It translates to CASSERGTGGGEQYF.

This clone was picked up one time. The rearrangement joins TRBV5-4 to TRBJ2-5; 7 nucleotides match TRBD2. Losses at the gene ends were 4 bases for V and 5 bases for J; bases not matched to a gene: 11. The germline V gene has CDR1 SGHNT and CDR2 YYREEE (reference sequence). CDR3 size: 15 residues. The CDR3 DNA follows: TGTGCCAGCAGCCCAACGGGATCCGGGGGGGAGACCCAGTACTTC. Its translation: CASSPTGSGGETQYF.

This clone occurred once. The CDR3 is CASSLNARGYDTQYF. DNA of the CDR3: TGTGCCAGCAGCCTCAATGCGCGAGGGTACGATACGCAGTATTTT. The J gene is TRBJ2-3, the V gene TRBV6-5; D might be TRBD2 (5 bases). CDR1 and CDR2 from the germline V gene are MNHEY and SVGAGI. V was cut by 6 bases and J by 6 bases, with 19 bases left in between. The length of the CDR3 is 15 residues.

This chain uses TRBV6-6 with TRBJ2-7; 8 bases align to TRBD1. The CDR3 is 15 residues long. Germline V lookup: CDR1 MNHNY, CDR2 SVGAGI (reference sequence). Germline trimming cut 5 bases from V and 4 bases from J; bases unmatched to any gene: 10. CDR3 DNA sequence: TGTGCCAGCAGTCACCAGGGGGCTGCGGAGTACGAGCAGTACTTC. It codes for CASSHQGAAEYEQYF.

J is TRBJ2-2 and V is TRBV2, with 8 bases matching TRBD2. V lost 6 bases, J lost 4 bases, and 4 bases stayed unmatched. This CDR3 spans 14 amino acids. CDR1 and CDR2 (germline): SNHLY, FYNNEI. CDR3 protein: CASSGTSATGELFF. The CDR3 DNA reads TGTGCCAGCAGCGGGACTAGTGCCACCGGGGAGCTGTTTTTT.

The chain joins TRBV20-1 to TRBJ1-5; weak D call: TRBD1 (6 bases). Trimming pared 3 bases from V and 7 bases from J, leaving 13 bases between. The CDR3 spans 13 residues. CDR1 and CDR2 (germline): DFQATT, SNEGSKA (reference sequence). CDR3 residues: CSASWGGRQPQHF. The CDR3 DNA follows: TGCAGTGCTAGTTGGGGGGGCAGACAGCCCCAGCATTTT.

This sequence joins TRBV10-3 and TRBJ1-1; D is perhaps TRBD1 (5 bases). The germline CDR1 and CDR2 sequences are ENHRY and SYGVKD. This CDR3 contains 13 residues. V shed 7 bases and J shed 3 bases, with 12 bases lying between them. The CDR3 reads CAIKGPGDTEAFF. The CDR3 DNA sequence: TGTGCCATCAAGGGACCGGGAGACACTGAAGCTTTCTTT.

The gene calls are TRBV9 and TRBJ2-1; D is unresolved. CDR3 length: 15 residues. Trimming took off 2 bases at V and 0 bases at J, with 9 bases between the two ends. Germline V gene lookup returns CDR1 SGDLS and CDR2 YYNGEE. DNA for the CDR3: TGTGCCAGCAGCGTTGGCGGTTACTCCTACAATGAGCAGTTCTTC. Translating gives CASSVGGYSYNEQFF.